The sequence of this T cell receptor beta chain was determined in a study of blood T cell repertoires in COVID-19 (dated by TCRdb to 2018 to 2021). About the investigation overall: Collaborator samples came from the United States, Italy and Spain and covered acute and convalescent phases of COVID-19. The prospective study material was composed of cDNA or gDNA derived from T cells, B-cell-depleted T cells, or PBMCs. Subjects who had been exposed to COVID-19, were actively infected with it, or had recovered from it provided the deeply sampled blood TCRbeta repertoires that made up the dataset. The repertoires were released in a freely available public database intended as a resource for research on the immune response to SARS-CoV-2. The samples were drawn from two sources: the first 160 participants of the ongoing ImmuneRACE study, and fewer than 1,500 subjects contributed by 6 global collaborators. The sample metadata nearly always contained a de-identified subject ID, COVID-19 status, age in years and sex. Where available, HLA class I and class II types were taken from metadata supplied by the sample provider and were not determined by assay-based typing.

TCRbeta CDR3 regions were amplified from genomic DNA by means of the immunoSEQ Assay, a bias-controlled multiplex PCR. As for how the authors treated the data: Within the assay, amplification of reference gene primers was used to estimate how many nucleated cells each sample contained. To quantify the absolute abundance of each unique TCRbeta CDR3 rearrangement, sequence reads were collapsed and filtered. For each sample, productive Simpson clonality was calculated by taking the square root of Simpson's diversity index across productive rearrangements. This is the immuneACCESS table as TCRdb keeps it, with only in-frame sequences that have V and J called. A part of the clones is gone; compared with another copy, unresolved V genes explain less than half, and the rest is unexplained. V, J and clone size were drawn from that table, and D and trimming were deduced from the DNA. This sample holds under 250,000 clones; around 80% were observed only once. The leading ten clones occupy around 5.5% of the sample.

This clone is a singleton in its sample. Its antigen is still unknown. Base qualities are not at hand, and no much larger clone is one base apart. Overall study outcomes, separate from this receptor: The amount of clinical and demographic metadata varied by source and participant and was provided uncurated.

In the germline V gene, CDR1 corresponds to SGHTA and CDR2 to FQGNSA. Deletion took 5 bases off V and 2 bases off J, with a span of 16 bases between the germline ends. Reading from cysteine to phenylalanine, the CDR3 counts 15 amino acids. Only CDR3 DNA remains: 45 bases, in frame from the first base. Collaborating institutions collected whole blood in K2EDTA tubes following their own protocols. Collaborator samples were shipped for TCRbeta analysis as frozen whole blood, isolated PBMCs, or DNA extracted from either sample type. The origin of this receptor is a human donor in a cohort sampled during active COVID-19. The sequence joins TRBV7-2 to TRBJ2-7; a weak D assignment points to TRBD1 (6 bases agree). Material: peripheral blood. The nucleotide sequence reads TGTGCCAGCAGCCCCCAGTCAGGGGCGGCCTACGAGCAGTACTTC. Its product reads: CASSPQSGAAYEQYF. Supplemented by the reference TRBV7-2 and TRBJ2-7 proteins around the CDR3, the complete variable domain is GAGVSQSPSNKVTEKGKDVELRCDPISGHTALYWYRQSLGQGLEFLIYFQGNSAPDKSGLPSDRFSAERTGGSVSTLTIQRTQQEDSAVYLCASSPQSGAAYEQYFGPGTRLTVT.